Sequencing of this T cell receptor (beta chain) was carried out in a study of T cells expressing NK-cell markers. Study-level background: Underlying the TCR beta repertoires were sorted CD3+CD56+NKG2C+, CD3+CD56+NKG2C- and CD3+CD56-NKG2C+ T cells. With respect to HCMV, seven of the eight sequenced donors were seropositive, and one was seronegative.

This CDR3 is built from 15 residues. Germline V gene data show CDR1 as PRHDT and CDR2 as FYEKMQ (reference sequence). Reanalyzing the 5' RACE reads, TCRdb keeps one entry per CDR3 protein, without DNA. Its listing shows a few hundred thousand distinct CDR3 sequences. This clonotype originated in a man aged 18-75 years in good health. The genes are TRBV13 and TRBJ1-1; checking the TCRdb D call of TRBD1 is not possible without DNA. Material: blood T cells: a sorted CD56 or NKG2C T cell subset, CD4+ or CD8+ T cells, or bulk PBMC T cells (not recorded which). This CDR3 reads CASARAGVGDTEAFF.